This entry lists 19 T cell receptor beta chains sequenced from one sample in a study of blood T cells in healthy people across ages (dated by TCRdb to between 2014 and 2016). To prepare the library, 5' RACE was applied. Sequencing instrument: Illumina HiSeq 2500. The second PCR ran for roughly 7 to 11 cycles and used a J-beta primer mix along with a sample-barcoded 5' primer. The raw public data were reprocessed by TCRdb itself: fastp quality trimming at Q25, MiXCR clonotype calling, in-frame beta chains only. Rows with a matching CDR3 protein are joined into one entry that keeps the most common DNA and genes. This sample holds more than 800,000 distinct CDR3 sequences; under 55% were observed only once. The ten largest clones capture over 15% of the sample. Sequences were obtained from blood. All receptors come from a woman aged 60-75 years in good health.

This chain connects TRBV20-1 to TRBJ2-5; 7 positions match TRBD1. V lost 7 bases, J lost 2 bases, and 4 bases stayed unmatched. The CDR3 contains 12 residues. In germline, CDR1 is DFQATT, CDR2 SNEGSKA (reference sequence). The CDR3: CSGGQTQETQYF. The CDR3 nucleotides read TGCAGTGGGGGACAGACACAAGAGACCCAGTACTTC.

Notes on this clonotype: This sequence may be a read error, since a much larger clone differs from it by one base. The V call is TRBV18, the J call TRBJ2-7; D uncertain. Germline values: CDR1 KGHSH, CDR2 LQKENI. Deletions cut 8 bases from V and 6 bases from J, with 23 bases between. This CDR3 has 15 amino acids. The CDR3, as DNA: TGTGCCAGCACGCCACAGTTCCAGAAGGAAGGCGAGCAGTACTTC. This encodes CASTPQFQKEGEQYF.

Notes on this clonotype: One end of the junction fails to match germline, which may point to a read error. The chain has TRBV29-1 and TRBJ2-3; D not resolved. The CDR3 is made up of 12 amino acids. CDR1 and CDR2 from the germline V gene are SQVTM and ANQGSEA. CDR3 DNA sequence: TGCAGCGTTGACTACGCTCGAGATGCGCAGTATTTT. It encodes CSVDYARDAQYF.

Details on this clonotype: A much larger clone differs by one base, so this may be a read error. J is TRBJ2-3 and V is TRBV20-1; no clear D. Germline lookup yields CDR1 DFQATT and CDR2 SNEGSKA (reference sequence). The CDR3 totals 11 residues. The CDR3: CRARATDTQYF. CDR3 coding DNA: TGCAGAGCTAGAGCCACAGATACGCAGTATTTT.

CDR3 nucleotides: TGTGCCAGCAGCTCCCGGAGCCTAGCGGTGTCCTACAATGAGCAGTTCTTC. Protein: CASSSRSLAVSYNEQFF. V and J are TRBV7-8 and TRBJ2-1; 7 bases are a match to TRBD2. The V and J ends lost 4 bases and 1 base, in that order; junction bases with no gene match: 10. This CDR3 has 17 amino acids. CDR1 and CDR2 from the germline V gene are SGHVS and FQNEAQ.

This clonotype has only a few counts. This rearrangement joins TRBV6-1 to TRBJ2-3, with D possibly TRBD1 on 6 matching bases. Looked up from germline, CDR1 is MNHNS and CDR2 is SASEGT. This CDR3 has 15 residues. With 4 bases removed from V and 0 bases from J, the gap between germline ends came to 11 bases. CDR3 sequence reads: CASSARGASTDTQYF. The CDR3 nucleotides are TGTGCCAGCAGTGCCAGGGGCGCCAGCACAGATACGCAGTATTTT.

CDR3 nucleotide sequence: TGTGCCAGCAGCCCCGAACGAGCTTACTACAATGAGCAGTTCTTC. This encodes CASSPERAYYNEQFF. The chain carries TRBV4-2 and TRBJ2-1, with unresolved D. V was clipped by 4 bases and J by 3 bases, with 13 bases between them. The CDR3 consists of 15 residues. Germline V gene lookup returns CDR1 LGHNA and CDR2 YNFKEQ.

The chain carries TRBV20-1 and TRBJ2-4, with D unresolved. The germline gives CDR1 DFQATT, CDR2 SNEGSKA (reference sequence). The CDR3 consists of 12 residues. The ends were cut back, 6 bases at V and 7 bases at J, with 13 bases in the middle. The CDR3 sequence: CSADDFLNIQYF. CDR3 coding DNA: TGCAGTGCAGACGACTTCCTTAACATTCAGTACTTC.

The chain joins TRBV7-3 to TRBJ2-5, with unresolved D. CDR1 and CDR2 (germline): SGHTA, FQGTGA. There are 13 residues in the CDR3. V lost 5 bases and J 4 bases, leaving 11 bases between the germline ends. The CDR3 reads CASSVGRLETQYF. CDR3 coding DNA: TGTGCCAGCAGCGTAGGACGGCTAGAGACCCAGTACTTC.

The chain joins TRBV6-1 to TRBJ2-5; possible D gene TRBD2, 7 bases. The germline CDR1 and CDR2 sequences are MNHNS and SASEGT. Trimming removed 10 bases at V and 6 bases at J, with 15 bases between. The CDR3 totals 12 residues. The CDR3 DNA sequence: TGTGCCACCAGGGTGGGGGGGCAGACCCAGTACTTC. This encodes CATRVGGQTQYF.

This clonotype was detected a few times. This rearrangement joins TRBV25-1 to TRBJ2-5; 10 bases map to TRBD1. With V trimmed by 0 bases and J by 11 bases, 6 bases remained unmatched. The CDR3 sequence is 14 residues long. Germline-derived CDR1 and CDR2 are MGHDK and SYGVNS. CDR3 loop: CASSEYGQGEEQYF. Written as DNA, the CDR3 is TGTGCCAGCAGTGAATATGGACAGGGGGAGGAGCAGTACTTC.

This clonotype turned up a few times. The chain joins TRBV27 to TRBJ2-7; D unresolved. The CDR3 length is 14 residues. V was clipped by 5 bases and J by 6 bases, with 17 bases between them. Per the germline V gene, CDR1 is MNHEY and CDR2 is SMNVEV (reference sequence). As DNA, the CDR3 is TGTGCCAGCAGTCCCCCCGGGTTCCCCCCCGAGCAGTACTTC. Translation: CASSPPGFPPEQYF.

The rearrangement links TRBV25-1 to TRBJ1-1, with D possibly matching TRBD1 (6 bases). V gave up 6 bases and J gave up 1 base, with 15 bases separating them. Germline V gene sequence: CDR1 MGHDK, CDR2 SYGVNS. The CDR3 length is 15 residues. The CDR3 coding sequence is TGTGCCAGCAGAGTCGAGGGGGTGGGGAACACTGAAGCTTTCTTT. This sequence encodes CASRVEGVGNTEAFF.

The chain employs TRBV6-1 and TRBJ2-5; no clear D. CDR1 is MNHNS and CDR2 is SASEGT in the germline V gene. The length of the CDR3 is 14 residues. V dropped 4 bases and J dropped 0 bases, with 9 bases sitting between them. CDR3 nucleotides: TGTGCCAGCAGTGCTAACAAACACCAAGAGACCCAGTACTTC. It translates to CASSANKHQETQYF.

The V call is TRBV27, the J call TRBJ1-2, with D hard to call. CDR3 length: 13 amino acids. V gave up 5 bases and J gave up 7 bases, with 14 bases separating them. Germline V gene data show CDR1 as MNHEY and CDR2 as SMNVEV (reference sequence). Here the CDR3 reads CASSGGPGGGYTF. In DNA, the CDR3 is TGTGCCAGCAGTGGAGGGCCGGGAGGTGGCTACACCTTC.

In the case of this clonotype: At one end the junction does not follow the germline gene, possibly because of a read error. The rearrangement links TRBV27 to TRBJ1-1, with 7 nucleotides matching TRBD1. Per the germline V gene, CDR1 is MNHEY and CDR2 is SMNVEV (reference sequence). This CDR3 spans 14 amino acids. The CDR3, as DNA: TGTGCCAACAGTCTCCGACAGGGAGGGACTGAAGCTTTCTTT. It yields the protein CANSLRQGGTEAFF.

The chain has TRBV20-1 and TRBJ1-5; D unclear. This CDR3 contains 15 residues. Per germline, CDR1 DFQATT and CDR2 SNEGSKA (reference sequence). The V gene lost 0 bases and the J gene lost 2 bases, with 11 bases spanning the gap. The CDR3 DNA reads as TGCAGTGCTAGAGATGCTAGGTCGGGCAATCAGCCCCAGCATTTT. Its translation is CSARDARSGNQPQHF.

On this clonotype: Since no conserved phenylalanine or tryptophan closes the CDR3, a read error is the likely cause. This sequence joins TRBV7-9 and TRBJ2-1; D unclear. The CDR3 is 10 residues long. V was clipped by 8 bases and J by 10 bases, with 9 bases between them. Germline values: CDR1 SEHNR, CDR2 FQNEAQ (reference sequence). CDR3 nucleotide sequence: TGTGCCAGCGTCCGCTTAGAGCAGTTCTTA. This sequence encodes CASVRLEQFL.

The V and J genes are TRBV2 and TRBJ2-5; unclear D gene. CDR3 size: 15 residues. V was trimmed by 2 bases and J by 1 base, leaving 11 bases between them. Germline V gene lookup returns CDR1 SNHLY and CDR2 FYNNEI. CDR3 loop: CASSELITTQETQYF. The CDR3 DNA is TGTGCCAGCAGTGAATTGATAACAACCCAAGAGACCCAGTACTTC.